Listed here are 21 T cell receptor beta chains from one sample, sequenced in a study of Graves' ophthalmopathy and Graves' hyperthyroidism. TCR beta CDR3 amplification used RNA transcripts. Following a first-round RT-PCR that used HTBI primers, a second-round multiplex PCR was carried out. MiXCR, run by TCRdb on the multiplex PCR reads, gives a single entry per CDR3 protein. The sample lists around 600,000 distinct CDR3 sequences, 35% to 45% seen once, with over 2.5% in the top ten. Sequences were obtained from peripheral blood. These TCRs come from an adult man with Graves' ophthalmopathy.

This clonotype was recorded at least ten times. The rearrangement joins TRBV2 to TRBJ1-6, with 7 nucleotides matching TRBD1. The CDR3 is 15 residues long. After removal of 5 bases from V and 8 bases from J, the junction contained 9 bases not matched to a gene. In germline, CDR1 is SNHLY, CDR2 FYNNEI. CDR3 residues: CASSRDSPRDSPLHF. The CDR3 bases are TGTGCCAGCAGTCGGGACAGCCCCCGGGATTCACCCCTCCACTTT. Full variable domain (missing parts from reference TRBV2 and TRBJ1-6): EPEVTQTPSHQVTQMGQEVILRCVPISNHLYFYWYRQILGQKVEFLVSFYNNEISEKSEIFDDQFSVERPDGSNFTLKIRSTKLEDSAMYFCASSRDSPRDSPLHFGNGTRLTVT.

Regarding this clonotype: A clone one base away is much larger, so this may be a read error. The rearrangement uses TRBV10-3 and TRBJ2-7; TRBD2 might be the D (6 bases). Germline CDR1 reads ENHRY; CDR2 reads SYGVKD. The CDR3 length is 13 residues. CDR3 bases: TGTGCCAGCAGCCCGGGACTTCACTACGAGCAGCACTTC. Amino acid sequence: CASSPGLHYEQHF.

A remark on this clonotype: Because it lacks the conserved phenylalanine or tryptophan at the end, this CDR3 is likely a read error. The chain joins TRBV7-6 to TRBJ2-2; D is possibly TRBD1 (5 bases). Trimming took 5 bases from V and 1 from J, leaving 8 bases between them. The germline gives CDR1 SGHVS, CDR2 FNYEAQ. The length of the CDR3 is 14 residues. The CDR3 region is CASSQQENTGELFS. Here the CDR3 DNA reads TGTGCCAGCAGCCAACAGGAGAACACCGGGGAGCTGTTTTCT.

The V call is TRBV10-3, the J call TRBJ1-2; 7 nucleotides match TRBD1. CDR3 length: 14 residues. V lost 10 bases and J lost 7; bases outside the gene matches: 15. Germline lookup yields CDR1 ENHRY and CDR2 SYGVKD. This chain's CDR3 is CATRDSGGRAGYTF. CDR3 bases: TGTGCCACCCGGGACAGCGGCGGCAGGGCTGGCTACACCTTC.

The chain has TRBV9 and TRBJ1-6, with 7 positions matching TRBD1. The trim removed 10 bases at V and 7 bases at J, leaving 14 bases unmatched. The length of the CDR3 is 15 residues. CDR1 is SGDLS, CDR2 YYNGEE, per germline. CDR3 in DNA: TGTGCCCGAGGGGGACGCGGGACAGAAAATTCACCCCTCCACTTT. Residues: CARGGRGTENSPLHF.

This clonotype came up many times. V and J are TRBV9 and TRBJ2-5, with D unclear. The CDR3 is made up of 16 amino acids. Trimming shortened V by 2 bases and J by 2 bases, and 16 bases separated the two germline ends. Germline V CDR1 and CDR2: SGDLS, YYNGEE. The CDR3 coding sequence is TGTGCCAGCAGCGTGAGTAGCTATATGGGACAAGAGACCCAGTACTTC. Protein sequence: CASSVSSYMGQETQYF.

The rearrangement joins TRBV4-2 to TRBJ2-7; TRBD1 agrees at 11 bases. The germline V gene encodes CDR1 LGHNA and CDR2 YNFKEQ. This CDR3 is built from 15 residues. J lost 2 bases, V lost 4 bases, and 4 bases had no gene match. The CDR3: CASSLGTGGTYEQYF. The CDR3 nucleotides read TGTGCCAGCAGCCTGGGGACAGGGGGTACCTACGAGCAGTACTTC.

Many counts were recorded for this clonotype. The chain recombines TRBV7-9 with TRBJ1-4; the match to TRBD1 covers 8 bases. Germline CDR1 and CDR2: SEHNR and FQNEAQ (reference sequence). This CDR3 region has 15 residues. V lost 5 bases, J lost 7 bases, and 9 bases stayed unmatched. CDR3 region: CASSASGRGPEKLFF. The CDR3 nucleotides are TGTGCCAGCAGCGCCTCGGGCAGGGGGCCTGAAAAACTGTTTTTT.

This clonotype was recorded once. The chain links TRBV20-1 to TRBJ1-5; D call uncertain. The CDR3 has 13 residues. Germline loops: CDR1 DFQATT, CDR2 SNEGSKA (reference sequence). With 0 bases removed from V and 5 bases from J, the gap between germline ends came to 8 bases. The CDR3 sequence is CSARDRLDQPQHF. CDR3 sequence (DNA): TGCAGTGCTAGAGACAGGTTAGATCAGCCCCAGCATTTT.

The chain carries TRBV7-3 and TRBJ1-3; D is possibly TRBD1 (6 bases). Germline V gives CDR1 SGHTA, CDR2 FQGTGA. Trimming took off 5 bases at V and 3 bases at J, with 14 bases between the two ends. The CDR3 is 15 amino acids. The CDR3 loop is CASSQGGQGGNTIYF. Here the CDR3 DNA reads TGTGCCAGCAGCCAAGGGGGGCAGGGTGGAAACACCATATATTTT.

V usage is TRBV15 and J usage is TRBJ1-6, with 12 nucleotides matching TRBD1. CDR3 length: 16 residues. Germline-derived CDR1 and CDR2 are LNHNV and YYDKDF (reference sequence). V gave up 5 bases and J gave up 11 bases; unmatched junction bases: 10. In DNA, the CDR3 is TGTGCCACCAGCGGGGGACAGGGGGCACGTCATGCACCCCTCCACTTT. Translating gives CATSGGQGARHAPLHF.

Ten or more counts support this clonotype. The J gene is TRBJ2-2, the V gene TRBV11-2; D is perhaps TRBD2 (5 bases). The CDR3 contains 17 residues. Trimming shortened V by 8 bases and J by 4 bases, and 23 bases separated the two germline ends. Germline-derived CDR1 and CDR2 are SGHAT and FQNNGV. This CDR3 is CASLGRGFARGTGELFF. CDR3 in DNA: TGTGCCAGCCTCGGTCGTGGATTTGCCCGGGGCACCGGGGAGCTGTTTTTT.

This clonotype was observed many times. This chain connects TRBV7-3 to TRBJ2-6; 9 nucleotides agree with TRBD1. Germline values: CDR1 SGHTA, CDR2 FQGTGA. There are 18 residues in the CDR3. V shed 6 bases and J 0 bases; nucleotides not matched to a gene: 9. This chain's CDR3 is CASSTRRTGDSGANVLTF. CDR3 nucleotide sequence: TGTGCCAGCAGTACCCGGAGGACAGGGGACTCTGGGGCCAACGTCCTGACTTTC.

V is TRBV7-9 and J is TRBJ2-6; D gene ambiguous. This CDR3 is built from 14 residues. Per germline, CDR1 SEHNR and CDR2 FQNEAQ (reference sequence). Deletions cut 9 bases from V and 0 bases from J, with 9 bases between. CDR3 in DNA: TGTGCCAGAAACCACAACTCTGGGGCCAACGTCCTGACTTTC. Encoded protein: CARNHNSGANVLTF.

This clonotype was seen only a few times. The rearrangement uses TRBV27 and TRBJ1-5, with 7 bases that match TRBD1. V gave up 8 bases and J gave up 1 base; unmatched junction bases: 5. CDR3 length: 14 amino acids. The germline V gene encodes CDR1 MNHEY and CDR2 SMNVEV (reference sequence). The DNA of the CDR3 is TGTGCCAGCGGACACAGGGGAAGCAATCAGCCCCAGCATTTT. As protein: CASGHRGSNQPQHF.

The chain uses TRBV5-4 and TRBJ1-2; 7 bases are shared with TRBD1. Germline loops: CDR1 SGHNT, CDR2 YYREEE (reference sequence). The CDR3 contains 14 residues. Trimming at V came to 0 bases and at J to 4 bases, leaving 3 bases not matched to a gene. The DNA of the CDR3 is TGTGCCAGCAGCTTGGGGGGACAGACCTATGGCTACACCTTC. This sequence encodes CASSLGGQTYGYTF.

The chain uses TRBV29-1 and TRBJ2-6, with TRBD1 matching 10 bases. This CDR3 contains 16 residues. Germline lookup yields CDR1 SQVTM and CDR2 ANQGSEA. V shed 3 bases, J shed 12 bases, and the junction held 14 bases outside the gene matches. The DNA of the CDR3 is TGCAGCGTTGATTTAGGGAGGACAGGGGGAAACTTCGTCCTGACTTTC. Translation gives CSVDLGRTGGNFVLTF.

This clonotype was observed at least ten times. The chain recombines TRBV29-1 with TRBJ2-2; 8 bases align to TRBD1. Germline assignment: CDR1 SQVTM and CDR2 ANQGSEA. V dropped 1 base and J dropped 7; count of bases not matched to a gene: 8. The CDR3 covers 15 residues. The CDR3 loop is CSVEGPGQVSGELFF. The CDR3 DNA reads as TGCAGCGTTGAAGGGCCGGGACAGGTTAGCGGGGAGCTGTTTTTT.

On this clonotype: Since the CDR3 does not end with the conserved phenylalanine or tryptophan, this likely comes from a read error. The chain has TRBV7-9 and TRBJ2-7; the D call may be TRBD1 or TRBD2 (5 bases each). The CDR3 loop spans 14 amino acids. Germline CDR1 is SEHNR and CDR2 is FQNEAQ (reference sequence). Trimming stripped 5 bases from V and 1 base from J, with 12 bases between. CDR3 nucleotides: TGTGCCAGCAGCCCCGGGACGCCGTCCTACGAGCAGTACCCC. Amino acids: CASSPGTPSYEQYP.

This clonotype was observed at least ten times. The V gene is TRBV11-3, the J gene TRBJ2-2; D is uncertain. Germline V lookup: CDR1 SGHNT, CDR2 YENEEA. The ends were cut back, 2 bases at V and 4 bases at J, with 8 bases in the middle. This CDR3 region has 14 residues. CDR3 coding DNA: TGTGCCAGCAGCTTACACGGGTCCACCGGGGAGCTGTTTTTT. Encoded protein: CASSLHGSTGELFF.

At least ten counts were recorded for this clonotype. The J gene is TRBJ2-5, the V gene TRBV15; 9 bases fit TRBD1. The CDR3 extends over 16 amino acids. V shed 4 bases, J shed 2 bases, and the junction held 8 bases outside the gene matches. Germline CDR1 and CDR2: LNHNV and YYDKDF (reference sequence). Written as DNA, the CDR3 is TGTGCCACCAGCAAGGAGGACAGGGGAGGTCAAGAGACCCAGTACTTC. Translated: CATSKEDRGGQETQYF.